This T cell receptor beta chain was documented in a study of cytomegalovirus exposure and HLA in healthy donors. Points from the study as a whole: The study recorded around 160 TCR beta chains that were cytomegalovirus-associated. Reports credit the classifier with highly specific, highly sensitive diagnosis of cytomegalovirus status. Rarity held for most TCR sequences, but there were some public TCRs that occurred in many donors. That first-cohort TCR clusters tended to co-occur in the roughly 130 validation repertoires was found in a later analysis.

Deletions cut 1 base from V and 7 bases from J, with 14 bases between. CDR3 length: 15 residues. CDR1 and CDR2 (germline): LGHNA, YNFKEQ. Comments on this clone: The antigen is undetermined.

The assay was immunoSEQ multiplex PCR, and TCRdb's table has in-frame clones only and misses some. The sample has 150,000 or so clones, about 89% seen once. This chain links TRBV4-2 with TRBJ2-1, with a possible D match to TRBD1 (6 bases). The TCR was taken from a woman aged 18-29 years in good health and CMV-seropositive. The specimen sequenced was PBMCs. CDR3 sequence: CASSQVGAALNEQFF. The CDR3 bases are TGTGCCAGCAGCCAAGTGGGGGCAGCTCTTAATGAGCAGTTCTTC.